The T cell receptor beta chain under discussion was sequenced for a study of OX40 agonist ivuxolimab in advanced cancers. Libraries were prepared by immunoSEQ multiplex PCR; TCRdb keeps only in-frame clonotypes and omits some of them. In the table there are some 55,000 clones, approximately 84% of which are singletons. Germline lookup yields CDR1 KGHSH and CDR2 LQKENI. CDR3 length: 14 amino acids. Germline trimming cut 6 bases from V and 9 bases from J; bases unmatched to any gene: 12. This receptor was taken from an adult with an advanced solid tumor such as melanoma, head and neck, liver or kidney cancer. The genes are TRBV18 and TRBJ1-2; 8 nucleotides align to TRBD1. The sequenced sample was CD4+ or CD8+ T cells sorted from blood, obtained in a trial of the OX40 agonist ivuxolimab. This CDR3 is CASSLGTGLGSYTF. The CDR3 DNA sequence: TGTGCCAGCTCCCTCGGGACAGGCTTGGGGAGCTACACCTTC.